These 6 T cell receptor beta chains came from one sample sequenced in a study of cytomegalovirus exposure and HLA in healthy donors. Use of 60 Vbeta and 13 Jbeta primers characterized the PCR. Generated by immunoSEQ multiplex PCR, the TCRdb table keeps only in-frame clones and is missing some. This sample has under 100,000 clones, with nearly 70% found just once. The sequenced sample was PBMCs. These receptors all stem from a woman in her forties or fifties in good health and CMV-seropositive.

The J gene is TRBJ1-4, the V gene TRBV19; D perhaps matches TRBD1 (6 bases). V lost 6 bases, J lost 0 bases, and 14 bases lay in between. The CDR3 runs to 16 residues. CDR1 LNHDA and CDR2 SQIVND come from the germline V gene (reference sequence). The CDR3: CASRKGQSPTNEKLFF. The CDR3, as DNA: TGTGCCAGTAGAAAGGGACAATCTCCAACTAATGAAAAACTGTTTTTT.

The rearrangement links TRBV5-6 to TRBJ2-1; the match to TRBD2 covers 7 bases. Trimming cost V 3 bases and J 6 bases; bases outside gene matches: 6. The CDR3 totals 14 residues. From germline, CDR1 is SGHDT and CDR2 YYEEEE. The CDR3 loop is CASSWPGGSNEQFF. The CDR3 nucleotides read TGTGCCAGCAGCTGGCCCGGGGGGAGCAATGAGCAGTTCTTC.

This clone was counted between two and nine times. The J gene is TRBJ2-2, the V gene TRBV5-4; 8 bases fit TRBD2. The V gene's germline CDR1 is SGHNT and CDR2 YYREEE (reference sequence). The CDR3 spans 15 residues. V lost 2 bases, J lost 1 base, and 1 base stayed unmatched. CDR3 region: CASSFAGGNTGELFF. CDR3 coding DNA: TGTGCCAGCAGCTTCGCGGGGGGGAACACCGGGGAGCTGTTTTTT.

The CDR3: CASSLADSGRTTPYEQYF. The CDR3 DNA is TGTGCCAGCAGCTTAGCGGATAGCGGGAGGACTACGCCCTACGAGCAGTACTTC. The chain recombines TRBV7-2 with TRBJ2-5, with TRBD2 identical over 10 bases. Matching the DNA end better, TRBJ2-7 makes the J call doubtful. The CDR3 runs 18 residues. Germline V gene sequence: CDR1 SGHTA, CDR2 FQGNSA.

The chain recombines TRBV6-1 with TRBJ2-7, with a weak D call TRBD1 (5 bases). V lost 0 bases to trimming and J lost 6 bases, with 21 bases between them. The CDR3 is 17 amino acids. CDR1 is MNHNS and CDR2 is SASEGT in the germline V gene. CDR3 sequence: CASSEALLDRGSREQYF. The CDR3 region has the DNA TGTGCCAGCAGTGAAGCGCTTCTAGACAGAGGATCCCGCGAGCAGTACTTC.

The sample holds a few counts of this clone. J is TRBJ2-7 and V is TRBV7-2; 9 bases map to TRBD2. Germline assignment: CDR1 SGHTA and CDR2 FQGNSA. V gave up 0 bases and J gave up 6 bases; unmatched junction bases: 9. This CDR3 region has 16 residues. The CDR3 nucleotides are TGTGCCAGCAGCTTAGCGCAAGGCGCGGGAGGGCTCGAGCAGTACTTC. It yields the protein CASSLAQGAGGLEQYF.